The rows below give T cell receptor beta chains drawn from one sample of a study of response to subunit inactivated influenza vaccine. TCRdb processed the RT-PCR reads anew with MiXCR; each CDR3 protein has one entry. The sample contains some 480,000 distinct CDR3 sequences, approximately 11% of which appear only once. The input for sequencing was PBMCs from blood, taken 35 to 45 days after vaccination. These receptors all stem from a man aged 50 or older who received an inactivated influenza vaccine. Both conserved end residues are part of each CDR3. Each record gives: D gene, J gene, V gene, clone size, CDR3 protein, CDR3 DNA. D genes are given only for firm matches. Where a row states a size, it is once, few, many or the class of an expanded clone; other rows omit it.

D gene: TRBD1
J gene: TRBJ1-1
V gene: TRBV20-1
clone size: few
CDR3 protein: CSARRQGGNSEAFF
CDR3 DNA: TGCAGTGCTAGGAGACAGGGAGGAAATTCTGAAGCTTTCTTT

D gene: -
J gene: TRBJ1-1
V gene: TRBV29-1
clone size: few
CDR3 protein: CSVSGFNNEAFF
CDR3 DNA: TGCAGCGTTAGTGGCTTTAATAATGAAGCTTTCTTT

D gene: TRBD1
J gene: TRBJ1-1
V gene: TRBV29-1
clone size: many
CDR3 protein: CSVGPVAGGTEAFF
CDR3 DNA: TGCAGCGTTGGACCGGTGGCAGGGGGCACTGAAGCTTTCTTT

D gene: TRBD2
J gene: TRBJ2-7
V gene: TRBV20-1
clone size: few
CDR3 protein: CSARRSSGVRPYEQYF
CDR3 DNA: TGCAGTGCTAGAAGGAGTAGCGGGGTCAGACCCTACGAGCAGTACTTC

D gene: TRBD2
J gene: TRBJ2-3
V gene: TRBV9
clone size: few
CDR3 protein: CASSVGLSGVADTQYF
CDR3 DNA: TGTGCCAGCAGCGTAGGACTTAGCGGGGTCGCGGATACGCAGTATTTT

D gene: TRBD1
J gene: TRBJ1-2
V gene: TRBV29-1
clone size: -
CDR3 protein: CSVEDYRTGGLGYTF
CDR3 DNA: TGCAGCGTTGAAGATTACAGGACAGGGGGCCTTGGCTACACCTTC

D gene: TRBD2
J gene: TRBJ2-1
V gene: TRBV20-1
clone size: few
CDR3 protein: CSAPPIAGGDYNEQFF
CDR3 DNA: TGCAGTGCTCCCCCCATAGCGGGAGGGGATTACAATGAGCAGTTCTTC

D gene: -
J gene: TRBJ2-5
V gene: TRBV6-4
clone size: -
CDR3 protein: CASSDSITLTRPLYQETQYF
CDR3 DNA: TGTGCCAGCAGTGACTCGATTACGCTGACTCGGCCCCTGTACCAAGAGACCCAGTACTTC

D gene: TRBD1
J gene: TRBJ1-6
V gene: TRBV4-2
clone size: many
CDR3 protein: CASSLAHRGKNSPLHF
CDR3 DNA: TGTGCCAGCAGCCTTGCGCACAGGGGGAAAAATTCACCCCTCCACTTT

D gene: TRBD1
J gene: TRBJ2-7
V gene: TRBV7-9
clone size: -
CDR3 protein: CASSRPGTGSNEQYF
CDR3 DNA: TGTGCCAGCAGCCGCCCCGGGACAGGGTCAAACGAGCAGTACTTC